What follows are 23 T cell receptor beta chains derived from one specimen sequenced in a study of blood T cells in healthy people across ages (dated by TCRdb to the mid-2010s). Receptor amplification or capture employed 5' RACE. The sequencing machine was an Illumina HiSeq 2500. A second PCR of about 7 to 12 cycles was run with a J-beta primer mix and a sample-barcoded 5' primer. TCRdb trimmed the raw reads at Q25, called clones with MiXCR and kept productive beta chains. Identical CDR3 protein sequences are pooled into one entry, listed with their most common genes and DNA. The sample contains approximately 810,000 distinct CDR3 sequences, 25% to 30% of them found a single time. About 18% of the sample is in the top ten clones. The material sequenced was blood. These receptor sequences come from a woman older than 75 in good health.

The V and J genes are TRBV4-3 and TRBJ2-7; 7 bases match TRBD1. V shed 4 bases, J shed 3 bases, and the junction held 9 bases outside the gene matches. Germline-derived CDR1 and CDR2 are LGHNA and YSLEER. The CDR3 totals 15 residues. CDR3 sequence reads: CASSRQTGPSYEQYF. The CDR3 DNA is TGCGCCAGCAGCCGCCAGACAGGGCCCAGCTACGAGCAGTACTTC.

This clonotype was counted at least ten times. The chain combines TRBV7-2 with TRBJ2-1, with 11 bases matching TRBD2. CDR3 length: 14 residues. In germline, CDR1 is SGHTA, CDR2 FQGNSA. Unmatched junction bases numbered 3, after V lost 5 bases and J lost 6 bases. In nucleotides, the CDR3 is TGTGCCAGCAGCACAGGACTAGCGGGCAATGAGCAGTTCTTC. Encoded protein: CASSTGLAGNEQFF. Combining the CDR3 with reference TRBV7-2 and TRBJ2-1 gives the whole variable domain GAGVSQSPSNKVTEKGKDVELRCDPISGHTALYWYRQSLGQGLEFLIYFQGNSAPDKSGLPSDRFSAERTGGSVSTLTIQRTQQEDSAVYLCASSTGLAGNEQFFGPGTRLTVL.

This chain joins TRBV6-1 and TRBJ2-3; maybe TRBD1 (8 bases). Germline CDR1 reads MNHNS; CDR2 reads SASEGT. CDR3 size: 14 residues. V lost 4 bases to trimming and J lost 4 bases, with 12 bases between them. The CDR3 sequence: CASSVTGGADTQYF. The CDR3 DNA follows: TGTGCCAGCAGTGTAACAGGGGGGGCAGATACGCAGTATTTT.

This clonotype was counted ten times or more. V is TRBV18 and J is TRBJ2-3; D remains unclear. The CDR3 is made up of 13 amino acids. V shed 0 bases and J shed 5 bases, with 6 bases lying between them. In germline, CDR1 is KGHSH, CDR2 LQKENI. The CDR3 here is CASSPPSEDTQYF. CDR3 bases: TGTGCCAGCTCACCACCGTCGGAAGATACGCAGTATTTT.

CDR3 DNA sequence: TGTGCCAGCAGTTACTCAAGACTCACCACTAATGAGCAGTTCTTC. Encoded protein: CASSYSRLTTNEQFF. The chain combines TRBV6-5 with TRBJ2-1; D remains ambiguous. Germline V gene data show CDR1 as MNHEY and CDR2 as SVGAGI. The CDR3 runs to 15 residues. Trimming shortened V by 0 bases and J by 7 bases, and 13 bases separated the two germline ends.

Comment on this clonotype: A much larger clone is a single base away; this may be a read error. V and J are TRBV20-1 and TRBJ2-3; no clear D gene. The CDR3 length is 12 residues. Germline CDR1 reads DFQATT; CDR2 reads SNEGSKA (reference sequence). V dropped 6 bases and J dropped 1 base, with 8 bases sitting between them. The CDR3: CSAGLGTDTQYF. For the CDR3, the DNA is TGCAGTGCAGGGCTTGGCACAGATACGCAGTATTTT.

The chain recombines TRBV3-1 with TRBJ1-1, with D perhaps matching TRBD1 (6 bases). From germline, CDR1 is LGHDT and CDR2 YNNKEL (reference sequence). The CDR3 spans 14 residues. The ends were cut back, 2 bases at V and 4 bases at J, with 11 bases in the middle. The CDR3 nucleotides are TGTGCCAGCAGCCAACACAGGGAGGTCACTGAAGCTTTCTTT. It yields the protein CASSQHREVTEAFF.

This chain connects TRBV3-1 to TRBJ1-1; 8 nucleotides align to TRBD1. Per the germline V gene, CDR1 is LGHDT and CDR2 is YNNKEL (reference sequence). The CDR3 extends over 14 amino acids. Losses at the gene ends were 3 bases for V and 6 bases for J; bases not matched to a gene: 6. The CDR3 DNA sequence: TGTGCCAGCAGCCAGGGACAGGCCTATTCTGAAGCTTTCTTT. Translated: CASSQGQAYSEAFF.

This clonotype has a handful of counts. A much bigger clone sits one base away, suggesting this may be a read error. The rearrangement joins TRBV4-3 to TRBJ2-3; D is unclear. V was clipped by 1 base and J by 1 base, with 12 bases between them. This CDR3 has 16 residues. Germline V gives CDR1 LGHNA, CDR2 YSLEER. The chain's CDR3 is CASSQAVSRGTDTQYF. CDR3 coding DNA: TGCGCCAGCAGCCAAGCAGTTAGCCGGGGCACAGATACGCAGTATTTT.

In its sample, this clonotype was seen many times. The rearrangement links TRBV4-1 to TRBJ2-1; TRBD2 matches at 16 bases. The junction had 6 bases not matched to a gene; V was cut back by 1 base and J by 0 bases. Germline V lookup: CDR1 MGHRA, CDR2 YSYEKL. The CDR3 extends over 20 amino acids. As DNA, the CDR3 is TGCGCCAGCAGCCAAGTATTGGGACTAGCGGGGGGGAGCTCCTACAATGAGCAGTTCTTC. The encoded protein is CASSQVLGLAGGSSYNEQFF.

This clonotype has only one observation. The CDR3 sequence is CASSSRPGDSGANVLTF. DNA for the CDR3: TGTGCCAGCAGCTCACGCCCAGGGGACTCTGGGGCCAACGTCCTGACTTTC. This chain links TRBV5-6 with TRBJ2-6; weak D call: TRBD1 (6 bases). Germline CDR1 SGHDT, CDR2 YYEEEE. The CDR3 length is 17 residues. Trimming took off 3 bases at V and 0 bases at J, with 13 bases between the two ends.

This clonotype was counted at least ten times. J is TRBJ2-5 and V is TRBV5-1; D unresolved. The CDR3 has 14 amino acids. The germline CDR1 and CDR2 sequences are SGHRS and YFSETQ. V lost 0 bases and J 1 base, leaving 7 bases between the germline ends. Here the CDR3 reads CASSLARAQETQYF. The CDR3 DNA sequence: TGCGCCAGCAGCTTGGCTCGGGCCCAAGAGACCCAGTACTTC.

Remarks on this clonotype: A clone one base away is much larger, so this may be a read error. V gene TRBV12-3 or TRBV12-4 combines with J gene TRBJ2-1, with D perhaps matching TRBD2 (7 bases). The J call may be mistaken, given a closer DNA end match to TRBJ2-7. This CDR3 has 16 residues. The CDR3 here is CASSFPRAGAYNEQYF. In DNA, the CDR3 is TGTGCCAGCAGTTTCCCCCGGGCGGGGGCCTACAATGAGCAGTACTTC.

This clonotype was counted a few times. Given a much more abundant clone one base away, this may be a read error. The chain carries TRBV20-1 and TRBJ2-3; D is undetermined. Per the germline V gene, CDR1 is DFQATT and CDR2 is SNEGSKA (reference sequence). The CDR3 extends over 14 amino acids. CDR3 region: CSAPDGGSTDTRYF. CDR3 in DNA: TGCAGTGCCCCAGACGGCGGTAGCACAGATACGCGGTATTTT.

To note about this clonotype: The junction departs from germline at one end; a sequencing error may be responsible. The chain combines TRBV7-9 with TRBJ1-6; 8 bases are shared with TRBD1. This CDR3 has 17 amino acids. The germline V gene encodes CDR1 SEHNR and CDR2 FQNEAQ (reference sequence). DNA for the CDR3: TGTGCCAGCAGCTCCGCCTGGGACAGGACGAGCAATTCACCCCCCCACTTT. This gives the protein CASSSAWDRTSNSPPHF.

This clonotype was counted many times. J is TRBJ1-5 and V is TRBV6-5; 7 nucleotides match TRBD1. The V segment lost 6 bases and the J segment 1 base; nucleotides outside the gene matches: 0. Germline V gene sequence: CDR1 MNHEY, CDR2 SVGAGI. This CDR3 is built from 13 residues. The CDR3 nucleotides are TGTGCCAGCAGACAGGGGAGCAATCAGCCCCAGCATTTT. Its translation: CASRQGSNQPQHF.

This clonotype was recorded a few times. The V gene is TRBV12-3 or TRBV12-4, the J gene TRBJ2-2; D remains unclear. Trimming pared 2 bases from V and 8 bases from J, leaving 6 bases between. The CDR3 length is 12 residues. The CDR3 region has the DNA TGTGCCAGCAGTTTAAGTCAGGGGGAGCTGTTTTTT. Its translation: CASSLSQGELFF.

Details on this clonotype: Given the absence of the conserved phenylalanine or tryptophan at the CDR3 end, a read error is likely. V is TRBV18 and J is TRBJ2-7, with D maybe TRBD2 (6 bases). In germline, CDR1 is KGHSH, CDR2 LQKENI. This CDR3 contains 16 residues. The V and J ends lost 2 bases and 4 bases respectively, with 18 bases between them. The CDR3 loop reads CASSPGVGGKGYEQYL. Here the CDR3 DNA reads TGTGCCAGCTCACCAGGGGTAGGAGGGAAAGGATACGAGCAGTACCTC.

This clonotype appeared once. The junction and the germline gene differ at one end; a read error may be behind it. The V and J genes are TRBV14 and TRBJ2-7, with D possibly TRBD1 on 5 matching bases. The CDR3 length is 15 residues. Germline CDR1 SGHDN, CDR2 FVKESK. Here the CDR3 reads CACSQTRGANHEQYF. Here the CDR3 DNA reads TGTGCCTGCAGCCAAACAAGGGGCGCGAACCACGAGCAGTACTTC.

The rearrangement links TRBV7-9 to TRBJ1-2; tentative D call: TRBD1 (5 bases). The CDR3 totals 16 residues. Trimming took 2 bases from V and 3 from J, leaving 16 bases between them. Per germline, CDR1 SEHNR and CDR2 FQNEAQ (reference sequence). CDR3 residues: CASSLWGPETYYGYTF. In nucleotides, the CDR3 is TGTGCCAGCAGCTTATGGGGCCCGGAAACCTACTATGGCTACACCTTC.

V and J are TRBV6-6 and TRBJ1-1; D is unresolved. The CDR3 covers 15 residues. The V gene lost 6 bases and the J gene lost 5 bases, with 19 bases spanning the gap. Germline assignment: CDR1 MNHNY and CDR2 SVGAGI (reference sequence). The CDR3 coding sequence is TGTGCCAGCAGCCCTTGGGAGGGCGCGGGAACTGAAGCTTTCTTT. The encoded protein is CASSPWEGAGTEAFF.

This clonotype appeared many times. The CDR3 region has the DNA TGTGCCAGCAGACCGCCCGGGACAGTCTCCTACAATGAGCAGTTCTTC. It is translated as CASRPPGTVSYNEQFF. The chain recombines TRBV7-2 with TRBJ2-1; 7 nucleotides match TRBD1. V shed 6 bases, J shed 0 bases, and the junction held 8 bases outside the gene matches. The CDR3 contains 16 residues. CDR1 and CDR2 from the germline V gene are SGHTA and FQGNSA.

This clonotype came up many times. The chain uses TRBV5-1 and TRBJ2-5, with 7 bases matching TRBD1. The V gene end was trimmed by 3 bases and the J gene end by 4 bases; junction bases not matched to a gene: 3. The germline V gene has CDR1 SGHRS and CDR2 YFSETQ. The CDR3 sequence is 13 residues long. This CDR3 is CASSSRTGETQYF. CDR3 nucleotide sequence: TGCGCCAGCAGCTCTCGGACAGGAGAGACCCAGTACTTC.